The TCR beta chain described here comes from a study of CD8 T cells in ankylosing spondylitis. The study, taken as a whole, reports: Disease-associated clonotypes exhibited CD8+ identity and were relatively infrequent in peripheral blood. Reports say disease-linked clones showed up significantly more in matched ankylosing spondylitis synovial fluid. What seemed typical of ankylosing spondylitis blood was a TCR beta motif built from 8 or 9 highly homologous variants.

The CDR3 covers 16 residues. Germline-derived CDR1 and CDR2 are DFQATT and SNEGSKA (reference sequence). Unmatched junction bases numbered 8, after V lost 0 bases and J lost 5 bases. Concerning this clonotype itself: Its antigen is as yet unknown.

Each CDR3 protein is one row after TCRdb ran MiXCR on the 5' RACE reads. The sample includes about 420,000 distinct CDR3 sequences, about 20% of them seen just once. Material for sequencing was blood, either unsorted or a sorted T cell fraction (not recorded which). The clonotype comes from a male donor with ankylosing spondylitis. The chain is built from TRBV20-1 and TRBJ2-1; the match to TRBD2 covers 9 bases. The chain's CDR3 is CSARDPRTSVNNEQFF. The CDR3 region has the DNA TGCAGTGCTAGAGATCCCCGGACTAGCGTGAACAATGAGCAGTTCTTC.